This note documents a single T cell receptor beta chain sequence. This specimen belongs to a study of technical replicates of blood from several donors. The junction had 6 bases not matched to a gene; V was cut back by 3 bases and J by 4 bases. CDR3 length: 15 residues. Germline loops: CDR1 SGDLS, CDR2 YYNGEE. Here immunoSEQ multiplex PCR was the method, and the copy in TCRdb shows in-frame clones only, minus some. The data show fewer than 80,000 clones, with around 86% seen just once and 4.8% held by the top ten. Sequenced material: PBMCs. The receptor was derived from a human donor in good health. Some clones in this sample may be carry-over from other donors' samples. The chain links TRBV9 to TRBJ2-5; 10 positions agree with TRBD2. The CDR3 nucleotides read TGTGCCAGCAGCGATTCTAGCGGGAGTGCAGAGACCCAGTACTTC. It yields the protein CASSDSSGSAETQYF.